This T cell receptor beta chain was identified in a study of shared clonotypes between healthy human individuals. Each subset's genomic DNA was split evenly across several immunoSEQ plates. Sequencing was performed with immunoSEQ multiplex PCR; in TCRdb, only in-frame clones are kept and a portion is missing. The table has about 460,000 clones, over 60% seen once; the top ten hold approximately 12%. With 5 bases removed from V and 7 bases from J, the gap between germline ends came to 15 bases. The CDR3 extends over 13 amino acids. Per germline, CDR1 MNHEY and CDR2 SVGAGI. The chain links TRBV6-5 to TRBJ2-7, with TRBD1 as a possible D gene (5 bases). The source is a woman in her thirties or forties in good health. Some clones in this sample may be carry-over from other donors' samples. Sequenced material: PBMCs. The CDR3 nucleotides are TGTGCCAGCAGTCGTGGTCAGGGTCGGGAGCAGTACTTC. The encoded protein is CASSRGQGREQYF.